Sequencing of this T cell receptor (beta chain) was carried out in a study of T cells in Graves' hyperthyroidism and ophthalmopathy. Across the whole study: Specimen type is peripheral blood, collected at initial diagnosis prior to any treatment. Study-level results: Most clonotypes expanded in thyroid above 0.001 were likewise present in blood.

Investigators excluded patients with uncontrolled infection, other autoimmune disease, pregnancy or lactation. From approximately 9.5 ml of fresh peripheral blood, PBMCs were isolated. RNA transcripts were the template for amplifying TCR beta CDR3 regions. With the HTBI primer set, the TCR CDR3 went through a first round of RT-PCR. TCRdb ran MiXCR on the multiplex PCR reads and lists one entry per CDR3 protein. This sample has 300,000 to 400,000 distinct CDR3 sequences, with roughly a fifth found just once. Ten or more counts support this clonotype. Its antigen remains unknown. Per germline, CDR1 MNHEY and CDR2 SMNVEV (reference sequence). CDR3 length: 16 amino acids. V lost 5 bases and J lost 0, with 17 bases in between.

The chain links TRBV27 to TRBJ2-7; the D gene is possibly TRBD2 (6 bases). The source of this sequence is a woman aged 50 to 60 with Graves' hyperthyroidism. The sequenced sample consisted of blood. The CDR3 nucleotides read TGTGCCAGCAGTCCCATAACCGGGACTCTCTCCTACGAGCAGTACTTC. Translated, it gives CASSPITGTLSYEQYF.